The text below deals with one T cell receptor beta chain. Its target antigen remains unknown. Per-nucleotide qualities are absent, and no much larger clonotype sits a single base away. The sample originates from a study of cytomegalovirus exposure and HLA in healthy donors (dated by TCRdb to 2016 to 2017). Context from the whole study: In an earlier analysis of several hundred of the donors, around 290 Gb of sequence data and 120 million or so unique TCR beta sequences from roughly 190 million T cells were reported. Genome-wide SNP genotypes for about three fifths of the roughly 670 donors were used in a later genetic analysis, which treated that subset as a discovery cohort. A later analysis re-examined previously published TCR beta repertoires from 610 or so donors and added high-resolution HLA genotyping to investigate patterns of TCR occurrence. Because of strong linkage in the cohort, five DR-DQ haplotypes were treated as single units for association and clustering. The study profiled the T cell repertoires of hundreds of subjects by immunosequencing and related them to cytomegalovirus serostatus. The aim of the study was to test whether cataloging public T cell receptors could identify signatures of past pathogen exposure. Around 320 gigabases of sequencing data and tens of millions of unique TCR sequences were included in an early release covering 500 to 750 HLA-typed donors. High-throughput TCR immunosequencing, statistical association of individual TCRs with disease status, and machine learning were combined to predict cytomegalovirus infection status. Among the roughly 410 genotyped donors, around 81% belonged to the genetic ancestry cluster associated with self-reported Caucasian donors. Typing coverage differed by locus: A, B, C, DRB1 and DQB1 were typed in roughly 629-630 donors, DQA1 in about 560, DPA1 in roughly 590, and DPB1 in 472. In the later analysis, no new phenotypic data were used to find candidate immune exposures; instead, reliance was placed on TCR beta sequences and their occurrence across donors. In addition to the first cohort of hundreds of subjects, a separate validation cohort of 130 or so different subjects was used. An earlier analysis of a few hundred of the donors applied high-throughput TCR beta sequencing to assess whether each TCR beta V gene segment acted as functional or pseudogenic. Both class I and class II loci were covered by HLA typing, at four-digit resolution. Every repertoire in the discovery cohort had been generated on one and the same sequencing platform. Among 300 to 500 genotyped donors of the cohort, an average of about 220,000 unique TCR beta nucleotide sequences was sequenced per donor, of which 15% to 20% were non-productive. Alongside the repertoire data, information on donor age, sex, ethnicity and CMV serostatus was compiled.

Receptor libraries were prepared by the immunoSEQ multiplex PCR assay. For the multiplex PCR, a mixture combining 60 forward primers for TCR Vbeta segments and 13 reverse primers for TCR Jbeta segments was used. The CDR3 region of rearranged TCR beta genes was amplified from genomic DNA with a multiplex PCR assay. On the Illumina HiSeq System, the amplified TCR beta libraries were sequenced as 87-base-pair reads. The original methods were these. A later analysis tallied 75 million to 95 million unique TCR beta chains across the 660 or so repertoires, and roughly 11 million of those chains were shared by two or more donors. To remove PCR and sequencing errors, raw reads were error-corrected and collapsed into unique sequences using a nearest-neighbor algorithm that merged closely related sequences. Alignment of CDR3 sequences to IMGT reference sequences was used to assign V, D and J gene segments. For a sequence to be retained, a match of at least six nucleotides was required to both a V gene segment and a J gene segment. A rearrangement was called productive if the CDR3 had no stop codons and remained in frame with V and J, and every other rearrangement was called non-productive. Following IMGT convention, CDR3 was defined as the stretch from the second conserved V-encoded cysteine to the conserved J-encoded phenylalanine. The earlier analysis of about 590 of the donors excluded sequences that lacked an unambiguous match to a single V gene segment. In an earlier analysis of roughly 600 of the donors, a V segment was called functional when productive rearrangements were above 56.7%, and segregating when the standard deviation between donors exceeded 5%. To diagnose cytomegalovirus status from the catalog of TCR beta chain sequences, a statistical classification framework was built. In a later analysis, V and J genes were assigned by comparing TCR nucleotide sequences against IMGT/GENE-DB human TR gene sequences. In a later analysis, CDR3 sequences and most-parsimonious VDJ recombination scenarios were assigned using the TCRdist pipeline. In a later analysis, each TCR beta chain was defined by its CDR3 amino acid sequence together with its V-gene family, and reads lacking a unique V-gene family were excluded. To address suspected cross-contamination and a sequencing artifact, a later analysis removed several hundred highly shared, low-generation-probability nucleotide sequences. For each public chain, a later analysis derived a clonal expansion index from normalized ranks of inferred template counts within each repertoire. In a later analysis, generation probabilities were computed using a VDJ recombination model fitted to out-of-frame rearrangements, and the results were checked against IGoR. Hypergeometric tests were used in a later analysis to score TCR-TCR, TCR-HLA and TCR-CMV co-occurrence, with a repertoire-size bias correction applied to the TCR pairs. In a later analysis, false discovery rates were estimated by permuting HLA or CMV assignments 20 times. A later analysis grouped co-occurring TCRs with DBSCAN, adding TCRdist sequence similarity when clustering within HLA-allele-positive subsets. Co-occurrence clustering excluded repertoires with fewer than 30,000 or more than 120,000 public chains, plus five with anomalous nucleotide sharing. TCRdb carries this immuneACCESS record with in-frame sequences only. Its versions omit some clonotypes, under half of them owing to an unresolved V gene in the studies checked, with the rest unexplained. V, J and clone size reflect that table, while D and trimming were determined from the DNA. The sample table holds 150,000 to 200,000 clones, of which roughly 76% were seen once. The ten largest clones take up about 13% of the sample.

The research as a whole found: A later genetic analysis associated a missense DCLRE1C variant with V-gene and J-gene trimming of TCR beta chains, and an independent cohort replicated the association. The authors suggested that the approach could potentially be extended to other disease states and immunological phenotypes. HLA typing was unavailable for some donors at each locus, so association tests used only the typed subset. Roughly uniform sequencing depth across donors was assumed in presence/absence analyses, although this assumption may not hold. The cohort was sequenced for TCR beta chains only, and without alpha or paired-chain data the features that could be detected were limited. Most TCR sequences were seen in very few donors, while some public TCRs were found in many individuals. In a later analysis, HLA-associated TCR beta chains showed more clonal expansion and lower generation probabilities than non-associated chains that were equally common. According to a later analysis, parvovirus B19, influenza, CMV and Epstein-Barr virus appeared linked to several top co-occurrence clusters. Because counts were too low, 15 to 20 rarely observed V segments, including chromosome 9 orphons, were excluded from the earlier analysis of around 590 of the donors. When HLA alleles, especially DR and DQ, strongly co-occurred, attributing TCR associations to individual alleles was difficult. The only immune exposure information available for the cohort was CMV serostatus. A few of the identified cytomegalovirus-associated TCR beta chains were confirmed in vitro to be specific for cytomegalovirus antigens. A further reported finding was that TCR beta sequences accurately predicted the HLA-A and HLA-B alleles for most subjects in the first cohort. Most CMV-associated TCR beta chains appeared to be HLA-restricted in a later analysis, and the HLA associations seemed to be driven largely by CMV exposure. In an earlier analysis of more than 500 of the donors, most TCR beta V segments appeared in productive rearrangements about 90% or about 30% of the time, broadly matching IMGT annotations. In a later analysis, TCR association rates were found to vary across HLA loci, with the most associated TCRs seen for DRB1 alleles and the fewest for HLA-C alleles. A cluster of highly shared sequence variants was judged likely to represent a technical artifact of the sequencing pipeline. The study listed over 150 TCR beta chains as associated with cytomegalovirus. In a later genetic analysis, fewer N-insertions in productive TCRs were reported among donors in an Asian-associated ancestry cluster than the roughly 640-donor mean. At a false discovery rate of 0.05, a later analysis linked some 18,000 TCR beta sequences to specific HLA alleles. The classifier was reported to diagnose cytomegalovirus status with high specificity and sensitivity in both the original and validation cohorts. Linkage disequilibrium might explain the correlated functional status among segregating V segments, but an unknown experimental factor could not be ruled out.

The cohort consisted of more than 650 healthy bone marrow donors. At the time of sampling, every cohort member was nominally healthy, though immune exposures that went unrecorded were likely present. The donor tested CMV seronegative, placing the donor among the 352 seronegative members of the cohort. Every donor gave a peripheral blood sample, and the peripheral blood mononuclear cells from that sample were used for TCR beta sequencing. The Qiagen DNeasy Blood Extraction Kit was used to extract genomic DNA from the blood cell samples. The sample comprised PBMCs. This sequence was found in a woman aged 45-59 years in good health and CMV-seronegative.

The DNA sequence is as follows: TGTGCCAGCAGCTTGGAGCAGGGGAGGGGTGAGACCCAGTACTTC. Its protein reads: CASSLEQGRGETQYF. The chain is assembled from TRBV5-8 and TRBJ2-5, and TRBD2 may be the D gene, going by 7 matching bases. V is reduced by 0 bases and J by 5 bases, leaving a spacing of 14 bases between them. The CDR1 and CDR2 encoded by the germline V gene are SGHTS and YDEGEE. The cysteine opens and the phenylalanine closes a CDR3 of 15 amino acids. Only the CDR3 DNA stays, 45 bases, in frame from base 1.